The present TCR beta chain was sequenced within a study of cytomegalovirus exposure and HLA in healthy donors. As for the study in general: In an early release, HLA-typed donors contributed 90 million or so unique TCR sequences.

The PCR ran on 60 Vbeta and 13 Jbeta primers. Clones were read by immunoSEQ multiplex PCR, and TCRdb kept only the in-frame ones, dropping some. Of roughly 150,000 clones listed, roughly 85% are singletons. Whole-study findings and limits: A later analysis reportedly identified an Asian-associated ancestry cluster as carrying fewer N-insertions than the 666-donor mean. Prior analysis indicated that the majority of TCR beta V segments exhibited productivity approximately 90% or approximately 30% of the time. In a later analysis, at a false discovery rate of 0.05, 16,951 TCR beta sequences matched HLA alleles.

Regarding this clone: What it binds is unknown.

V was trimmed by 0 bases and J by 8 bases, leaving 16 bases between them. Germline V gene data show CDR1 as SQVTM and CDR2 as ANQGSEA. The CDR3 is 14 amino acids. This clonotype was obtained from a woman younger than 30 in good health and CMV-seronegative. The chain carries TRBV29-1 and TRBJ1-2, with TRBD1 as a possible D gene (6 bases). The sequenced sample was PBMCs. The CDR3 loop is CSVEDGGRWDGYTF. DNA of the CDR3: TGCAGCGTTGAAGATGGGGGCCGGTGGGACGGCTACACCTTC.